The rows below give T cell receptor beta chains drawn from one sample of a study of radiotherapy plus CTLA-4 blockade in lung cancer. Only in-frame clones appear in the TCRdb table, and some are missing; sequencing was by immunoSEQ multiplex PCR. The profile covers tens of thousands of clones, with more than 85% appearing a single time and over 15% taken by the ten largest. This sample comprised peripheral blood, obtained from a patient treated with radiotherapy plus ipilimumab. The receptors were sampled from a human donor with non-small cell lung cancer that progressed on radiotherapy plus ipilimumab. The CDR3 runs from the conserved cysteine through the conserved F or W. D genes are given only for firm matches. Clone size is shown for a subset of rows, as once, few, many or a class of expanded clone.

D | J | V | size | CDR3 | DNA
- | TRBJ2-1 | TRBV10-2 | once | CASSDPRGRGQFF | TGCGCCAGCAGTGACCCCAGGGGTAGGGGGCAGTTCTTC
- | TRBJ1-3 | TRBV7-9 | few | CASSIGSDGNTIYF | TGTGCCAGCAGCATCGGGTCTGATGGAAACACCATATATTTT
TRBD1 | TRBJ1-5 | TRBV12-5 | - | CASGTTDRGDQPQHF | TGTGCTAGTGGTACCACTGACAGGGGAGATCAGCCCCAGCATTTT
TRBD1 | TRBJ2-5 | TRBV30 | - | CAWSRDRGRETQYF | TGTGCCTGGAGTAGGGACAGGGGGCGAGAGACCCAGTACTTC
TRBD1 | TRBJ1-2 | TRBV18 | few | CASSGQGSGYTF | TGTGCCAGCTCTGGACAGGGGTCTGGCTACACCTTC
- | TRBJ1-1 | TRBV18 | - | CASSSQSDTEAFF | TGTGCCAGCTCCAGCCAGAGTGACACTGAAGCTTTCTTT
- | TRBJ1-2 | TRBV6-5 | - | CASSYSTVLHYGYTF | TGTGCCAGCAGTTACTCCACAGTACTTCACTATGGCTACACCTTC
TRBD1 | TRBJ2-3 | TRBV29-1 | once | CSAGRGQGSFTRADTQYF | TGCAGCGCTGGTCGGGGACAGGGATCTTTCACAAGGGCAGATACGCAGTATTTT
- | TRBJ2-3 | TRBV18 | - | CASSQFQGREDTQYF | TGTGCCAGCTCTCAATTCCAGGGCCGGGAGGATACGCAGTATTTT
TRBD2 | TRBJ2-7 | TRBV7-2 | - | CASSSAGTSGRRYEQYF | TGTGCCAGCAGCTCCGCCGGGACTAGCGGGAGGAGATACGAGCAGTACTTC
- | TRBJ2-3 | TRBV7-2 | once | CASSARGPSTDTQYF | TGTGCCAGCAGCGCCAGGGGCCCCAGCACAGATACGCAGTATTTT
- | TRBJ1-5 | TRBV19 | - | CASDRQVGQPQHF | TGTGCCAGCGACAGACAGGTCGGCCAGCCCCAGCATTTT
- | TRBJ1-1 | TRBV7-9 | few | CASSFPGDGAFF | TGTGCCAGCAGCTTTCCAGGGGACGGGGCTTTCTTT
- | TRBJ1-1 | TRBV5-6 | - | CASSDNGGLAFF | TGTGCCAGCAGCGACAACGGAGGCCTAGCTTTCTTT
- | TRBJ1-2 | TRBV5-8 | once | CASSLWTGDAGYTF | TGTGCCAGCAGCCTATGGACCGGAGACGCTGGCTACACCTTC
TRBD1 | TRBJ1-5 | TRBV19 | - | CASSIGLGQGAQVGNQPQHF | TGTGCCAGTAGTATAGGTTTGGGACAGGGGGCCCAAGTGGGCAATCAGCCCCAGCATTTT
TRBD1 | TRBJ2-2 | TRBV5-6 | - | CASSLRLKGASGELFF | TGTGCCAGCAGCTTGCGCCTTAAGGGGGCAAGCGGGGAGCTGTTTTTT
- | TRBJ2-5 | TRBV9 | - | CASSVVPGTETQYF | TGTGCCAGCAGCGTAGTTCCTGGGACTGAGACCCAGTACTTC
TRBD1 | TRBJ1-3 | TRBV5-1 | once | CASSPRDSQHTSSGNTIYF | TGCGCCAGCAGCCCCAGGGACAGCCAACATACCTCCTCTGGAAACACCATATATTTT
- | TRBJ1-1 | TRBV30 | - | CAWSVPGATEAFF | TGTGCCTGGAGTGTGCCAGGGGCTACTGAAGCTTTCTTT
- | TRBJ2-7 | TRBV7-9 | - | CASSSEAYEQYF | TGTGCCAGCAGCTCCGAAGCCTACGAGCAGTACTTC
- | TRBJ1-5 | TRBV7-2 | - | CASSSGRQDNQPQHF | TGTGCCAGCAGCTCTGGGAGACAGGACAATCAGCCCCAGCATTTT